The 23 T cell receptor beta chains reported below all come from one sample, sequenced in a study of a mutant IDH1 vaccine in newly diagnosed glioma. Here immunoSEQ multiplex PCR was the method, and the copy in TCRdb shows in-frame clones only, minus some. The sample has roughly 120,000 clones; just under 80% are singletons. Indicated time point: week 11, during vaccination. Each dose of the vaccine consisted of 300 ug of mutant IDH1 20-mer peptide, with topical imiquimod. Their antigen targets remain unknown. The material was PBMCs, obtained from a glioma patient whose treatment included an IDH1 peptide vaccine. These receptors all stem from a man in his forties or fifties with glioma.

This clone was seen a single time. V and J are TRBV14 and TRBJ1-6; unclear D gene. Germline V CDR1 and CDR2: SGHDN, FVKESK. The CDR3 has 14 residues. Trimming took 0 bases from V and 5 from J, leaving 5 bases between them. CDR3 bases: TGTGCCAGCAGCCAAGAACCCCATAATTCACCCCTCCACTTT. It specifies CASSQEPHNSPLHF.

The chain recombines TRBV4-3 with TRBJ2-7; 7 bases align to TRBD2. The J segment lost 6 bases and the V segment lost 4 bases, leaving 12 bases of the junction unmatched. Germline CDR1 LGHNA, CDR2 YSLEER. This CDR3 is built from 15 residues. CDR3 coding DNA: TGCGCCAGCAGCCTAGTAGCGGGTGGGGTCGGCGAGCAGTACTTC. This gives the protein CASSLVAGGVGEQYF.

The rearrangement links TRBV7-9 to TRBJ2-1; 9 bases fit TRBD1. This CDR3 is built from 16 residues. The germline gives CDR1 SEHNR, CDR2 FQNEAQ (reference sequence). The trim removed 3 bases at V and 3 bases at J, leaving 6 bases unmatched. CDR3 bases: TGTGCCAGCAGCTTCCCGGGACAGGGTGGCTACAATGAGCAGTTCTTC. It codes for CASSFPGQGGYNEQFF.

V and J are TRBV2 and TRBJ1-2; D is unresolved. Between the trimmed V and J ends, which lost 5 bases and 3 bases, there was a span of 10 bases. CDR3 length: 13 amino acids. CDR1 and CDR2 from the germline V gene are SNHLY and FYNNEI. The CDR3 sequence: CASSTLGDYGYTF. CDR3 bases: TGTGCCAGCAGTACCCTCGGGGACTATGGCTACACCTTC.

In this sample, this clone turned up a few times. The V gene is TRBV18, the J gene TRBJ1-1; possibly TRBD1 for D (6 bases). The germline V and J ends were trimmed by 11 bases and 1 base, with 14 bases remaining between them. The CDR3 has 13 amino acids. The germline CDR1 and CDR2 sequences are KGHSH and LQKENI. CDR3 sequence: CAGSQGTNTEAFF. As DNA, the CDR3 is TGTGCCGGTTCGCAGGGGACGAACACTGAAGCTTTCTTT.

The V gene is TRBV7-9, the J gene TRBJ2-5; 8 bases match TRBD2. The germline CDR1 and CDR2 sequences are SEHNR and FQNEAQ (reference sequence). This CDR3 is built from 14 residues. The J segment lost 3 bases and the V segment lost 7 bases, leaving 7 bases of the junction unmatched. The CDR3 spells CASNPIAGKETQYF. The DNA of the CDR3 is TGTGCCAGCAACCCTATAGCGGGAAAAGAGACCCAGTACTTC.

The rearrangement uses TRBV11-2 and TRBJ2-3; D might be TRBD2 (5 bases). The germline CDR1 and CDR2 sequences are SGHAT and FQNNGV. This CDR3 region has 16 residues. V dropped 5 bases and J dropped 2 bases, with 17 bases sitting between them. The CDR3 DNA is TGTGCCAGCAGCAACTCGGACGGGATCCTCACAGATACGCAGTATTTT. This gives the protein CASSNSDGILTDTQYF.

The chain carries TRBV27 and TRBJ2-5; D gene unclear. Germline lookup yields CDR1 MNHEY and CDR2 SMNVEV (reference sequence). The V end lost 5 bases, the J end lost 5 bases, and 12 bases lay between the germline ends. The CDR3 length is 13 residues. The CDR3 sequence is CASSITRRETQYF. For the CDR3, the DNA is TGTGCCAGCAGTATCACCCGTCGGGAGACCCAGTACTTC.

Here the CDR3 DNA reads TGTGCCAGTAGCAAATTGCAATCGAGGGCTAATGAGCAGTTCTTC. Protein sequence: CASSKLQSRANEQFF. The rearrangement uses TRBV19 and TRBJ2-1; perhaps TRBD2 as D (5 bases). V was pared by 6 bases and J by 7 bases, with 19 bases between. This CDR3 is built from 15 residues. Germline V gene lookup returns CDR1 LNHDA and CDR2 SQIVND (reference sequence). The full variable domain, in which reference TRBV19 and TRBJ2-1 provide the parts outside the CDR3, is DGGITQSPKYLFRKEGQNVTLSCEQNLNHDAMYWYRQDPGQGLRLIYYSQIVNDFQKGDIAEGYSVSREKKESFPLTVTSAQKNPTAFYLCASSKLQSRANEQFFGPGTRLTVL.

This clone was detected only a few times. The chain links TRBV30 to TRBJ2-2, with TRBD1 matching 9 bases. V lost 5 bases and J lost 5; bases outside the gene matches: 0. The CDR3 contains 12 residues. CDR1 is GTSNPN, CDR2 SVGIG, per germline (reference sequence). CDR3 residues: CAWGQGTGELFF. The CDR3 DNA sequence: TGTGCCTGGGGACAGGGGACCGGGGAGCTGTTTTTT.

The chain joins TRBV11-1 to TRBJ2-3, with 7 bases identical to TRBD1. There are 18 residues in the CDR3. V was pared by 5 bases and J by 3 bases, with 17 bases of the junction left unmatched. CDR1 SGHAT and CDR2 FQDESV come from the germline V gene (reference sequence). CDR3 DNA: TGTGCCAGCAGCCCATGGACAGGAACGAGCATTGTAACAGATACGCAGTATTTT. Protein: CASSPWTGTSIVTDTQYF.

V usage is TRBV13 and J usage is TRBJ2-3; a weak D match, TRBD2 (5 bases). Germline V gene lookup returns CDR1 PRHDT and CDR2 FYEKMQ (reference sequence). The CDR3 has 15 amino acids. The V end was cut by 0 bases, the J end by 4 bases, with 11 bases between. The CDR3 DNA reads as TGTGCCAGCAGCTTAGGGCTCCCCGGGGCAGATACGCAGTATTTT. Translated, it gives CASSLGLPGADTQYF. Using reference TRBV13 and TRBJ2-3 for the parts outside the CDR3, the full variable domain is AAGVIQSPRHLIKEKRETATLKCYPIPRHDTVYWYQQGPGQDPQFLISFYEKMQSDKGSIPDRFSAQQFSDYHSELNMSSLELGDSALYFCASSLGLPGADTQYFGPGTRLTVL.

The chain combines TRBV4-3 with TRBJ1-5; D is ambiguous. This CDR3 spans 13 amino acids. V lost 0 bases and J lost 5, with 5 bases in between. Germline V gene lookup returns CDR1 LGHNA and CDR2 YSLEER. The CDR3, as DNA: TGCGCCAGCAGCCAAGACGGGCATCAGCCCCAGCATTTT. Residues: CASSQDGHQPQHF.

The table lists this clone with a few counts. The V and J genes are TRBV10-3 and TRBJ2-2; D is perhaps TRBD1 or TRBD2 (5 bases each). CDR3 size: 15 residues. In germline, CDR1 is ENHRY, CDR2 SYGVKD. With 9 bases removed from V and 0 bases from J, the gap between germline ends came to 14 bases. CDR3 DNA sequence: TGTGCCATATTTGGGGGAATTTCGAACACCGGGGAGCTGTTTTTT. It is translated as CAIFGGISNTGELFF.

CDR3 residues: CSVDPGPAPYGYTF. The CDR3 DNA reads as TGCAGCGTCGACCCGGGCCCGGCCCCCTATGGCTACACCTTC. The chain couples TRBV29-1 to TRBJ1-2; no firm D call. CDR1 SQVTM and CDR2 ANQGSEA come from the germline V gene. V lost 6 bases to trimming and J lost 4 bases, with 18 bases between them. CDR3 length: 14 residues.

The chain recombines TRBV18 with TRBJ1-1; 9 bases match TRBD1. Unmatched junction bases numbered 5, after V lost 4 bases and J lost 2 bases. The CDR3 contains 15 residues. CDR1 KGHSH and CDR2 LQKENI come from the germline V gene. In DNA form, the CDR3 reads TGTGCCAGCTCACAAACAGGGGGCGAAAACACTGAAGCTTTCTTT. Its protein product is CASSQTGGENTEAFF.

CDR3 loop: CASSAGTSGSDEQYF. The DNA of the CDR3 is TGTGCCAGCAGCGCCGGGACTAGCGGGAGCGACGAGCAGTACTTC. This rearrangement joins TRBV9 to TRBJ2-7, with 14 bases matching TRBD2. The CDR3 is 15 residues long. The V segment lost 3 bases and the J segment 5 bases; nucleotides outside the gene matches: 4. Germline CDR1 SGDLS, CDR2 YYNGEE.

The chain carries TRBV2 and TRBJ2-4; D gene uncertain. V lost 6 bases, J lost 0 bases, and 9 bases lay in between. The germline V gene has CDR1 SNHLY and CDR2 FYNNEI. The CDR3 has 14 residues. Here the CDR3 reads CASSDRLAKNIQYF. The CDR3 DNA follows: TGTGCCAGCAGCGATAGGTTAGCCAAAAACATTCAGTACTTC.

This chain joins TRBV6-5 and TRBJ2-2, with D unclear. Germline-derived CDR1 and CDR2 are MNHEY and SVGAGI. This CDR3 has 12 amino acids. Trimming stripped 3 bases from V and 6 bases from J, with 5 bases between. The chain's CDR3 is CASSYNPGELFF. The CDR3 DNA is TGTGCCAGCAGTTATAACCCCGGGGAGCTGTTTTTT.

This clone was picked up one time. CDR3 in DNA: TGTGCCAGCACCCTCTCAGGGGCAACTAATGAAAAACTGTTTTTT. It translates to CASTLSGATNEKLFF. V gene TRBV7-6 combines with J gene TRBJ1-4; tentative D call: TRBD1 (6 bases). From germline, CDR1 is SGHVS and CDR2 FNYEAQ. V dropped 7 bases and J dropped 0 bases, with 12 bases sitting between them. This CDR3 comprises 15 residues. The whole variable domain, remainder taken from reference TRBV7-6 and TRBJ1-4, is GAGVSQSPRYKVTKRGQDVALRCDPISGHVSLYWYRQALGQGPEFLTYFNYEAQQDKSGLPNDRFSAERPEGSISTLTIQRTEQRDSAMYRCASTLSGATNEKLFFGSGTQLSVL.

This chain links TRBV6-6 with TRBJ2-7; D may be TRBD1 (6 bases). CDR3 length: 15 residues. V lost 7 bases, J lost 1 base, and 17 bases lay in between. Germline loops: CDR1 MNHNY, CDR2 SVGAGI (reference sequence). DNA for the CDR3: TGTGCCAGCACTCTATCCGGGACAAAATCCTACGAGCAGTACTTC. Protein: CASTLSGTKSYEQYF.

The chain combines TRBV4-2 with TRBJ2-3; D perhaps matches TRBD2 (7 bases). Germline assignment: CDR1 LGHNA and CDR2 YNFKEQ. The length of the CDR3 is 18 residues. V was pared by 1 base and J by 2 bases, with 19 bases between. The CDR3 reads CASSQVVGGDTHTDTQYF. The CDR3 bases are TGTGCCAGCAGCCAAGTTGTGGGGGGGGACACACACACAGATACGCAGTATTTT.

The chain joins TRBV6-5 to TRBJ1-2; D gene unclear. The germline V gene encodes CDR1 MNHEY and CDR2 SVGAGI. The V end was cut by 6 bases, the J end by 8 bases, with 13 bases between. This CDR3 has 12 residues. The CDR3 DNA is TGTGCCAGCAGATTAGAGGGTCGCGGCTACACCTTC. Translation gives CASRLEGRGYTF.